The T cell receptor (beta chain) described here comes from a study of radiation and T cells in renal cell carcinoma (dated by TCRdb to the early 2020s). As for the study more broadly: In total, 53 samples underwent TCR beta sequencing: 25 or so tumors plus 27 peripheral blood samples. The final blood draw took place at 4 weeks after radiation, the same time as nephrectomy. Across all 50 or so samples, roughly 3,700,000 unique CDR3 nucleotide sequences encoding 2,658,974 unique CDR3 amino acid sequences were identified. The paper as a whole reports these results and caveats: Changes in the blood repertoire were not tracked past 4 weeks after treatment. Top tumor clonotypes rose in blood from baseline to 2 weeks post-radiation, then contracted by 4 weeks, suggesting transient expansion of tumor-resident clones. With a single-armed trial design, the study had no way to address how radiation dose or scheduling affects the TCR repertoire. Because pretreatment tumor biopsies were not available, the study could not determine whether clonotypes were already present within the tumor at baseline.

The time point label, read with the paper, signifies: blood 4 weeks post-SBRT, at nephrectomy. Interpreted using the paper, the treatment or condition label stands for: 15 Gy SBRT to primary tumor, nephrectomy 4 weeks later. The samples were obtained from a clinical trial, where primary renal cell carcinomas were treated with 15 Gy stereotactic body radiation therapy and then removed by nephrectomy 4 weeks afterward. To follow tumor-enriched clonotypes, peripheral blood was collected serially from radiation-treated patients at baseline and again at 2 weeks and 4 weeks after SBRT. Renal cell carcinoma with clear cell pathology was present in all patients. The QIAamp DNA Blood Mini Kit (Qiagen) was used to prepare genomic DNA for TCR sequencing. Only samples passing all quality control checks were included in the analyses. TCR beta libraries were generated from genomic DNA with the immunoSEQ kit, following the manufacturer's recommendations. For library preparation, a first multiplex PCR was performed with proprietary primers, followed by a second PCR in which unique barcodes were added, and bead cleanups were performed after each round. Each sample batch included a kit-provided positive control reaction and a negative control reaction. The final libraries were assessed on an Agilent 4200 TapeStation D1000 ScreenTape, pooled by volume, and quantified by qPCR. Sequencing was performed on an Illumina NextSeq500 using a MidOutput 150-cycle cartridge, with 156 Read1 cycles, 15 Index1 cycles, and the kit custom primers. The pooled library was loaded at roughly 1 pM with a roughly 20% PhiX control spike-in. Per the source publication's procedure: The vendor-processed data were analyzed in R, and a clonotype was defined as all T cells that share the same CDR3 nucleotide sequence. In the clone abundance analyses, frequencies in each sample were normalized to that sample's 10,000 most abundant clones. Before analysis, public T cell clones were removed, and these numbered fewer than six per sample on average. Tumor-enriched clonotypes and baseline blood-enriched clonotypes were defined as those with an abundance difference of at least 32-fold between compartments. A beta-binomial differential abundance model was used to identify clonotypes that expanded or contracted between blood time points. Tumor-blood repertoire similarity was measured with the Baroni-Urbani and Buser coefficient, and group comparisons used two-tailed Wilcoxon tests in R. The source is immuneACCESS, and TCRdb retained only in-frame sequences with V and J called. Part of the clones is not carried over; for the studies checked, unresolved V genes explain less than half of this, and the remainder is unexplained. D and trimming come from the DNA, and the V and J calls and clone size come from that table. The sample data list approximately 85,000 clones, and roughly 87% of these were observed just once. Of the sample, over 5.5% falls within the top ten clones.

As to this clone: Which antigen it targets is not known. No base quality values were provided; no much bigger clone lies one nucleotide off.

Here V drops 5 bases and J drops 1 base, and the junction holds 10 bases not matched to any gene. CDR1 and CDR2 (SGHTA, FQGNSA) derive from the germline V gene. The CDR3 measures 17 amino acids from cysteine to phenylalanine. Solely the CDR3 DNA is kept, with 51 bases framed from the first base. The sequence joins TRBV7-2 to TRBJ2-1, with 8 bases aligning to TRBD2. The specimen was blood, collected from a patient whose treatment included radiotherapy and nephrectomy. This clonotype was obtained from a woman between 70 and 85 years old with renal cell carcinoma. The nucleotide sequence reads as follows: TGTGCCAGCAGCCGCAAACCCAGACTAGCGTCCTACAATGAGCAGTTCTTC. Its translation is CASSRKPRLASYNEQFF. The CDR3 plus the reference TRBV7-2 and TRBJ2-1 genes for the other parts give the full variable domain: GAGVSQSPSNKVTEKGKDVELRCDPISGHTALYWYRQSLGQGLEFLIYFQGNSAPDKSGLPSDRFSAERTGGSVSTLTIQRTQQEDSAVYLCASSRKPRLASYNEQFFGPGTRLTVL.